This T cell receptor (beta chain) was identified in a study of CD8+ T cells in alopecia areata. The study, taken as a whole, reports: Scalp sample data also include resident alphabeta T cells from normal skin. Against the mouse data, patients shared TCRs less clearly, possibly for HLA reasons. Lesional scalp, notably in alopecia totalis/universalis, had clonality above that of normal scalp.

To note about this clone: No antigen is known for it.

The length of the CDR3 is 14 residues. Trimming shortened V by 0 bases and J by 2 bases, and 8 bases separated the two germline ends. Germline lookup yields CDR1 GTSNPN and CDR2 SVGIG (reference sequence). Sequencing templates came from extracted RNA that was reverse transcribed into cDNA. The protocol was immunoSEQ multiplex PCR, while the TCRdb copy is restricted to in-frame clones and leaves out a portion. The sample carries approximately 100,000 clones, roughly half recorded once. The receptor's source is a human donor in good health. Sequences were obtained from CD4+ T cells sorted from blood. The rearrangement links TRBV30 to TRBJ1-5, with TRBD1 as a possible D gene (5 bases). In DNA, the CDR3 is TGTGCCTGGAGTGTCAGGGTGGGCAATCAGCCCCAGCATTTT. Translating gives CAWSVRVGNQPQHF. Complete variable domain (other parts from reference TRBV30 and TRBJ1-5): SQTIHQWPATLVQPVGSPLSLECTVEGTSNPNLYWYRQAAGRGLQLLFYSVGIGQISSEVPQNLSASRPQDRQFILSSKKLLLSDSGFYLCAWSVRVGNQPQHFGDGTRLSIL.